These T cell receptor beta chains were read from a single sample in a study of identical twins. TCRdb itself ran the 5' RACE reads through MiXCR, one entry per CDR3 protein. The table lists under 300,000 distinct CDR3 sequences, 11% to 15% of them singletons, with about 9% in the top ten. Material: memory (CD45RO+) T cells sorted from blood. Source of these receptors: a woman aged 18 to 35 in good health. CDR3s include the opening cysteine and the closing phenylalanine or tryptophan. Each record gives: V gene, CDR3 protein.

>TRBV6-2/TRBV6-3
CASTDWGTQYF
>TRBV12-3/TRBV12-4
CASSLVPLGQEDHEQYF
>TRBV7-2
CASSLTQGGLTEAFF
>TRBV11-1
CASRSRTGTGDLGYGYTF
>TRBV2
CTPTKSYEQYF
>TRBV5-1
CASSLGADSYNEQFF
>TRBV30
CAWSVSPYEQYF
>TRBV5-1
CASSWTRVENPGAFF
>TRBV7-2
CASSSQTSGNTGELFF
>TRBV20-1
CSARSPSGGSYNEQFF
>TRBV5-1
CASSVGTSRAYEQYF
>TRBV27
CASSLRRGKLFF
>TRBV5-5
CASSLSAAANYEQYF
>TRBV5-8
CARSPRTGLNEQYF
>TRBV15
CATSRDPSGGTYNEQFF
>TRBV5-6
CATGAASGANVLTF
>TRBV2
CASIDPSGSNEQFF
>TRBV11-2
CASSPRKSTGTQETQYF
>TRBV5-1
CASSTGTPLEKLFF
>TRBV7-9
CASSFHRKRDTQYF
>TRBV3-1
CASSQDGRHSYNEQFF
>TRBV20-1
CSATQRVVTDTQYF
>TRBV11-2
CASSFTGGYYEQYF
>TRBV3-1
CASKTDQITDTQYF